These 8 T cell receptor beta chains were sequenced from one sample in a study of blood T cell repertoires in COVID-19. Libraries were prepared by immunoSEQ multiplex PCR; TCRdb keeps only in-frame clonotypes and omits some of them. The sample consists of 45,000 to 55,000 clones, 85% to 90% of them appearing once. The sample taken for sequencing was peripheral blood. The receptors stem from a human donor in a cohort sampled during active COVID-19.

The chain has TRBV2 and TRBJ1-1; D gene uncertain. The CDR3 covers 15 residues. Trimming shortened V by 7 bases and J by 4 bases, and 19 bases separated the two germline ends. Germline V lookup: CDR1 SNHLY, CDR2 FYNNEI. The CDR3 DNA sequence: TGTGCCAGCACTAGGAGAGTGGACGGAGGCACTGAAGCTTTCTTT. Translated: CASTRRVDGGTEAFF.

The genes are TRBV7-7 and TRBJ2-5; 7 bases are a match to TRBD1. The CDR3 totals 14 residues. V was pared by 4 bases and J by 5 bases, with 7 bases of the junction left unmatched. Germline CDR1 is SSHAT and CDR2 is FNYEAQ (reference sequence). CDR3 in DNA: TGTGCCAGCAGCTCGCAGGGGGAATGGGAGACCCAGTACTTC. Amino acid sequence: CASSSQGEWETQYF.

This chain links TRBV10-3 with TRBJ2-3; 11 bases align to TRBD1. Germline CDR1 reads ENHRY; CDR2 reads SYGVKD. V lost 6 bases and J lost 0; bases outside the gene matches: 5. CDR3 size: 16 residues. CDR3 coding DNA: TGTGCCATCAGAGGACAGGGGGCACAGAGCACAGATACGCAGTATTTT. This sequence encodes CAIRGQGAQSTDTQYF.

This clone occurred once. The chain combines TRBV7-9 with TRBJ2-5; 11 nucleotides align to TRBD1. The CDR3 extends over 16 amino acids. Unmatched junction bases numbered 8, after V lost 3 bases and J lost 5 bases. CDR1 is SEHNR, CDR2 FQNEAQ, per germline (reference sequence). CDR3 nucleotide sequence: TGTGCCAGCAGCTTGAGACGGACAGGGGGCGCGGAGACCCAGTACTTC. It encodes CASSLRRTGGAETQYF.

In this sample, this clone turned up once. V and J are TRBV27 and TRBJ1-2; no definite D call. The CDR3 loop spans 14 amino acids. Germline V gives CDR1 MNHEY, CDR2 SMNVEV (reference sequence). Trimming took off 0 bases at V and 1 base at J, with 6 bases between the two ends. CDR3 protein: CASSLSFHNYGYTF. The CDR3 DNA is TGTGCCAGCAGTTTATCGTTCCATAACTATGGCTACACCTTC.

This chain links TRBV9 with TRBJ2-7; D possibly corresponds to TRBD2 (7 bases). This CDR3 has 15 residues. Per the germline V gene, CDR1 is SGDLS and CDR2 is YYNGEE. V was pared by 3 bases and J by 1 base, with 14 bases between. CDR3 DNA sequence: TGTGCCAGCAGCGCGGGAGGACAGAGGTCCTACGAGCAGTACTTC. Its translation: CASSAGGQRSYEQYF.

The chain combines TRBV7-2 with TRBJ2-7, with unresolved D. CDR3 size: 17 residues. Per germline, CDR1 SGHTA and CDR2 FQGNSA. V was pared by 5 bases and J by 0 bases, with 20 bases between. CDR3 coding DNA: TGTGCCAGCAGCCCCCTGGTAGCCGAGGTGGTCTCCTACGAGCAGTACTTC. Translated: CASSPLVAEVVSYEQYF.

The chain's CDR3 is CASSPDTYEQYF. DNA of the CDR3: TGTGCCAGCAGTCCCGACACCTACGAGCAGTACTTC. The rearrangement links TRBV12-3 or TRBV12-4 to TRBJ2-7, with D unclear. The CDR3 extends over 12 amino acids. Between the trimmed V and J ends, which lost 5 bases and 2 bases, there was a span of 7 bases.